Each of the 26 T cell receptor beta chains below was sequenced from the same sample in a study of blood T cells in healthy people across ages (dated by TCRdb to about 2015). The library was built by means of 5' RACE. Sequencing took place on an Illumina HiSeq 2500. A second PCR of roughly 6 to 11 cycles was run with a J-beta primer mix and a sample-barcoded 5' primer. Using fastp at Q25 and MiXCR, TCRdb reprocessed the public reads and kept productive beta chains. Duplicate CDR3 protein sequences are folded into a single record with the most common DNA and genes. The table for this sample lists around 900,000 distinct CDR3 sequences; roughly half of them were counted only once. The ten largest clones add up to 20% to 25% of the sample. Sequencing was done on a sample of blood. These receptors were taken from an older woman in good health.

At least ten counts were recorded for this clonotype. This sequence joins TRBV29-1 and TRBJ2-7, with TRBD1 identical over 8 bases. The CDR3 contains 13 residues. Per the germline V gene, CDR1 is SQVTM and CDR2 is ANQGSEA. With V trimmed by 6 bases and J by 0 bases, 4 bases remained unmatched. The CDR3 bases are TGCAGCGTGAGACAGGGGAGCTCCTACGAGCAGTACTTC. Translating it yields CSVRQGSSYEQYF.

The chain uses TRBV5-1 and TRBJ2-3; 7 bases agree with TRBD2. The CDR3 totals 15 residues. CDR1 SGHRS and CDR2 YFSETQ come from the germline V gene. V lost 0 bases to trimming and J lost 3 bases; unmatched junction nucleotides: 4. CDR3 protein: CASSLDTSETDTQYF. CDR3 nucleotides: TGCGCCAGCAGCTTGGATACTAGCGAGACAGATACGCAGTATTTT.

The rearrangement links TRBV20-1 to TRBJ2-3; 9 nucleotides line up with TRBD2. This CDR3 spans 15 amino acids. The V gene end was trimmed by 2 bases and the J gene end by 2 bases; junction bases not matched to a gene: 5. The germline V gene encodes CDR1 DFQATT and CDR2 SNEGSKA (reference sequence). CDR3 in amino acids: CSARPREGFTDTQYF. CDR3 DNA sequence: TGCAGTGCTAGACCGCGGGAGGGTTTCACAGATACGCAGTATTTT.

V and J are TRBV6-6 and TRBJ2-7; TRBD1 is a possible D gene (5 bases). The V gene lost 8 bases and the J gene lost 3 bases, with 17 bases spanning the gap. Germline assignment: CDR1 MNHNY and CDR2 SVGAGI (reference sequence). This CDR3 region has 14 residues. This CDR3 is CASVGVSVSYEQYF. For the CDR3, the DNA is TGTGCCAGCGTAGGGGTTTCAGTTAGCTACGAGCAGTACTTC.

Ten or more counts support this clonotype. A much bigger clone sits one base away, suggesting this may be a read error. The DNA for the CDR3 is TGTGCCAGCAGCCAGATCGATGGGAGGGATGCGGGGGAGACCCAGTACTTC. Its protein product is CASSQIDGRDAGETQYF. This chain links TRBV7-2 with TRBJ2-5; 7 bases agree with TRBD2. The CDR3 has 17 amino acids. With 5 bases clipped from V and 5 bases from J, the junction kept 17 bases outside the gene matches. CDR1 SGHTA and CDR2 FQGNSA come from the germline V gene. The full variable domain, rest sourced from reference TRBV7-2 and TRBJ2-5, is GAGVSQSPSNKVTEKGKDVELRCDPISGHTALYWYRQSLGQGLEFLIYFQGNSAPDKSGLPSDRFSAERTGGSVSTLTIQRTQQEDSAVYLCASSQIDGRDAGETQYFGPGTRLLVL.

As for this clonotype: One end of the junction does not line up with germline, which may come from a read error. The V and J genes are TRBV6-5 and TRBJ1-2; D ambiguous. Germline V gives CDR1 MNHEY, CDR2 SVGAGI. This CDR3 is 16 amino acids long. Here the CDR3 DNA reads TGTGCCAGCAGTTACTCGGGCGTCTGGGGTAACTATGGCTACAACTTC. As protein: CASSYSGVWGNYGYNF.

There are a few counts of this clonotype. J is TRBJ2-4 and V is TRBV12-3 or TRBV12-4; TRBD1 matches at 7 bases. The CDR3 runs 13 residues. Trimming at V came to 5 bases and at J to 9 bases, leaving 7 bases not matched to a gene. The CDR3 loop is CASSLGTVGIQYF. The CDR3 nucleotides read TGTGCCAGCAGTCTCGGGACAGTGGGCATTCAGTACTTC.

The chain has TRBV2 and TRBJ2-3; 14 nucleotides align to TRBD2. The CDR3 totals 14 residues. Trimming at V came to 11 bases and at J to 5 bases, leaving 6 bases not matched to a gene. Germline V gene lookup returns CDR1 SNHLY and CDR2 FYNNEI. The CDR3 DNA reads as TGTGCCGGGACTAGCGGGGGATACAAAGATACGCAGTATTTT. Its translation is CAGTSGGYKDTQYF. Looking up the rest from reference TRBV2 and TRBJ2-3 gives the full variable domain: EPEVTQTPSHQVTQMGQEVILRCVPISNHLYFYWYRQILGQKVEFLVSFYNNEISEKSEIFDDQFSVERPDGSNFTLKIRSTKLEDSAMYFCAGTSGGYKDTQYFGPGTRLTVL.

This clonotype was seen repeatedly, ten times or more. This chain uses TRBV7-9 with TRBJ2-3; the match to TRBD1 covers 10 bases. The CDR3 is 15 amino acids. The trim removed 5 bases at V and 1 base at J, leaving 3 bases unmatched. Germline CDR1 and CDR2: SEHNR and FQNEAQ (reference sequence). CDR3 protein: CASSPGTGGTDTQYF. Here the CDR3 DNA reads TGTGCCAGCAGCCCCGGGACAGGGGGCACAGATACGCAGTATTTT.

This clonotype was found a few times. This chain uses TRBV3-1 with TRBJ2-1; TRBD1 or TRBD2 may be the D gene (6 bases each). The V end was cut by 4 bases, the J end by 7 bases, with 17 bases between. CDR1 and CDR2 (germline): LGHDT, YNNKEL (reference sequence). The CDR3 is 15 amino acids. Written as DNA, the CDR3 is TGTGCCAGCAGCCCCCACGGGGGCGCACGAAATGAGCAGTTCTTC. Translating gives CASSPHGGARNEQFF.

This sequence joins TRBV7-2 and TRBJ2-1, with D possibly TRBD2 on 6 matching bases. This CDR3 has 15 residues. The V end was cut by 4 bases, the J end by 6 bases, with 16 bases between. Germline CDR1 reads SGHTA; CDR2 reads FQGNSA. CDR3 sequence reads: CASSYGGSDVNEQFF. CDR3 DNA: TGTGCCAGCAGCTATGGGGGGAGTGATGTCAATGAGCAGTTCTTC. Based on the CDR3 plus reference TRBV7-2 and TRBJ2-1, the full variable domain is GAGVSQSPSNKVTEKGKDVELRCDPISGHTALYWYRQSLGQGLEFLIYFQGNSAPDKSGLPSDRFSAERTGGSVSTLTIQRTQQEDSAVYLCASSYGGSDVNEQFFGPGTRLTVL.

A few counts support this clonotype. The chain is built from TRBV4-1 and TRBJ2-4; D may be TRBD2 (6 bases). The CDR3 contains 17 residues. Trimming took off 0 bases at V and 1 base at J, with 13 bases between the two ends. The germline V gene has CDR1 MGHRA and CDR2 YSYEKL. The CDR3 sequence: CASSQDLTSFAKNIQYF. In DNA form, the CDR3 reads TGCGCCAGCAGCCAAGACCTTACTAGCTTTGCCAAAAACATTCAGTACTTC.

The rearrangement uses TRBV12-3 or TRBV12-4 and TRBJ2-1; TRBD2 might be the D (5 bases). This CDR3 contains 12 residues. V was pared by 7 bases and J by 6 bases, with 10 bases between. The CDR3 loop reads CASIHRGNEQFF. DNA for the CDR3: TGTGCCAGCATTCATCGGGGCAATGAGCAGTTCTTC.

CDR3 coding DNA: TGTGCCTGGACTTACGGAACCTACGAGCAGTACTTC. This gives the protein CAWTYGTYEQYF. V gene TRBV30 combines with J gene TRBJ2-7; D is unresolved. This CDR3 region has 12 residues. Germline CDR1 is GTSNPN and CDR2 is SVGIG (reference sequence). The germline V and J ends were trimmed by 4 bases and 2 bases, with 9 bases remaining between them.

This chain uses TRBV11-2 with TRBJ2-7; the match to TRBD2 covers 7 bases. The CDR3 contains 15 residues. Germline trimming cut 2 bases from V and 2 bases from J; bases unmatched to any gene: 6. Germline V CDR1 and CDR2: SGHAT, FQNNGV. The CDR3 here is CASSLSRETPYEQYF. CDR3 coding DNA: TGTGCCAGCAGCTTATCGCGGGAGACCCCCTACGAGCAGTACTTC.

The chain links TRBV20-1 to TRBJ2-5; the D is unclear. The J call may be mistaken, given a closer DNA end match to TRBJ2-7. CDR1 DFQATT and CDR2 SNEGSKA come from the germline V gene (reference sequence). This CDR3 has 13 amino acids. This CDR3 reads CSAPIEIINEQYF. The CDR3, as DNA: TGCAGTGCTCCCATAGAGATAATTAACGAGCAGTACTTC.

The chain has TRBV28 and TRBJ2-5; the D is unclear. Germline V gene data show CDR1 as MDHEN and CDR2 as SYDVKM. Trimming took 1 base from V and 0 from J, leaving 3 bases between them. This CDR3 spans 13 amino acids. CDR3 amino acids: CASSLYNQETQYF. The DNA for the CDR3 is TGTGCCAGCAGTTTATACAACCAAGAGACCCAGTACTTC. The full variable domain, with the rest looked up from reference TRBV28 and TRBJ2-5, is DVKVTQSSRYLVKRTGEKVFLECVQDMDHENMFWYRQDPGLGLRLIYFSYDVKMKEKGDIPEGYSVSREKKERFSLILESASTNQTSMYLCASSLYNQETQYFGPGTRLLVL.

The chain recombines TRBV19 with TRBJ1-5; 8 bases match TRBD1. The trim removed 6 bases at V and 4 bases at J, leaving 8 bases unmatched. This CDR3 spans 15 amino acids. In germline, CDR1 is LNHDA, CDR2 SQIVND (reference sequence). The CDR3 reads CASRRDRQKNQPQHF. CDR3 DNA sequence: TGTGCCAGTAGAAGGGACAGGCAAAAGAATCAGCCCCAGCATTTT.

This chain links TRBV12-3 or TRBV12-4 with TRBJ2-7, with unresolved D. V shed 6 bases and J shed 2 bases, with 17 bases lying between them. The CDR3 is 15 residues long. The CDR3 loop is CASSVSGFSAYEQYF. DNA for the CDR3: TGTGCCAGCAGCGTTTCCGGGTTTTCTGCCTACGAGCAGTACTTC.

This clonotype was seen a few times. The CDR3 coding sequence is TGTGCCAGCAGTTATTCGGACAGGCCCGCAGGCTACACCTTC. Protein: CASSYSDRPAGYTF. V usage is TRBV6-5 and J usage is TRBJ1-2; 7 bases agree with TRBD1. The CDR3 length is 14 residues. V lost 3 bases to trimming and J lost 8 bases; unmatched junction nucleotides: 9. Germline CDR1 MNHEY, CDR2 SVGAGI.

The table lists this clonotype with a few counts. This chain links TRBV6-1 with TRBJ1-2, with a weak D call TRBD1 (5 bases). With 5 bases removed from V and 4 bases from J, the gap between germline ends came to 20 bases. Germline CDR1 is MNHNS and CDR2 is SASEGT. The CDR3 covers 16 residues. CDR3 loop: CASSPVTGTLSYGYTF. CDR3 in DNA: TGTGCCAGCAGTCCTGTAACCGGGACCCTTTCCTATGGCTACACCTTC.

This clonotype was seen more than once but under ten times. V is TRBV29-1 and J is TRBJ2-7; 9 bases agree with TRBD1. CDR3 length: 14 residues. The V segment lost 5 bases and the J segment 0 bases; nucleotides outside the gene matches: 5. CDR1 and CDR2 from the germline V gene are SQVTM and ANQGSEA. In DNA form, the CDR3 reads TGCAGCGTTAAGGGACAGGGAAGCTCCTACGAGCAGTACTTC. It specifies CSVKGQGSSYEQYF.

A single count supports this clonotype. Compared with germline, one end of the junction differs, possibly owing to a read error. The V and J genes are TRBV29-1 and TRBJ2-5, with D maybe TRBD2 (5 bases). The CDR3 spans 12 residues. In germline, CDR1 is SQVTM, CDR2 ANQGSEA. The CDR3 coding sequence is TGCAGCTCCCTGGAACAGTGGGAGACCCGGTACTTC. Protein product: CSSLEQWETRYF.

The chain uses TRBV7-3 and TRBJ2-5, with D possibly matching TRBD2 (5 bases). V shed 6 bases and J shed 1 base, with 12 bases lying between them. CDR3 size: 14 residues. CDR1 SGHTA and CDR2 FQGTGA come from the germline V gene. The CDR3 nucleotides read TGTGCCAGCAGAAAACTAGGGAGCCAAGAGACCCAGTACTTC. The encoded protein is CASRKLGSQETQYF.

The gene calls are TRBV20-1 and TRBJ2-7; D ambiguous. There are 14 residues in the CDR3. The V end lost 3 bases, the J end lost 5 bases, and 17 bases lay between the germline ends. The germline V gene has CDR1 DFQATT and CDR2 SNEGSKA (reference sequence). In nucleotides, the CDR3 is TGCAGTGCTAGCTTTTCACCACTTTTGGACGAGCAGTACTTC. It is translated as CSASFSPLLDEQYF.

The J gene is TRBJ2-5, the V gene TRBV24-1, with D unclear. The V and J ends lost 5 bases and 4 bases respectively, with 7 bases between them. CDR1 is KGHDR, CDR2 SFDVKD, per germline. The CDR3 extends over 12 amino acids. CDR3 amino acids: CATSGDRETQYF. DNA for the CDR3: TGTGCCACCAGTGGAGATAGAGAGACCCAGTACTTC.